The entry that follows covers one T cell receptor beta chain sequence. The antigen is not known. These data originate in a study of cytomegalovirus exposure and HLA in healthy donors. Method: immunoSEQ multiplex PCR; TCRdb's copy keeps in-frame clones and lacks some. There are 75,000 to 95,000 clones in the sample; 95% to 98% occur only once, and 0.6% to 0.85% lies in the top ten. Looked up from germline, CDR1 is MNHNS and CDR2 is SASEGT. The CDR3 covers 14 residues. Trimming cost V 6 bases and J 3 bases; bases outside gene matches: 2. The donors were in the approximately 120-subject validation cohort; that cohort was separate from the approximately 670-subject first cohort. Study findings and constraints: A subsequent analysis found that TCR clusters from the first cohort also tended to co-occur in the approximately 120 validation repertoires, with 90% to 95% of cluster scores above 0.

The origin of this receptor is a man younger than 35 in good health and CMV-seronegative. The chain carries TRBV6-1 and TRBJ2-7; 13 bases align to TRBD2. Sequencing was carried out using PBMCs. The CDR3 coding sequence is TGTGCCAGCAGACTAGCGGGAGGGTACTACGAGCAGTACTTC. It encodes CASRLAGGYYEQYF.